The 4 T cell receptor beta chains presented below share a single source sample, sequenced in a study of blood T cell repertoires in COVID-19. The data were produced by immunoSEQ multiplex PCR, yet TCRdb's version contains in-frame clones alone and is incomplete. Of some 110,000 clones in the sample, 70% to 85% were seen once. Sample: peripheral blood. These receptors originate from a man between 65 and 79 years old with active or convalescent COVID-19.

This clone appeared a single time. The rearrangement uses TRBV7-9 and TRBJ1-1; 8 nucleotides align to TRBD1. Germline CDR1 reads SEHNR; CDR2 reads FQNEAQ (reference sequence). The CDR3 runs to 14 residues. The V segment lost 6 bases and the J segment 1 base; nucleotides outside the gene matches: 4. This CDR3 reads CASRMTGANTEAFF. Here the CDR3 DNA reads TGTGCCAGCAGGATGACAGGGGCGAACACTGAAGCTTTCTTT. The variable domain in full, with the rest retrieved from reference TRBV7-9 and TRBJ1-1, is DTGVSQNPRHKITKRGQNVTFRCDPISEHNRLYWYRQTLGQGPEFLTYFQNEAQLEKSRLLSDRFSAERPKGSFSTLEIQRTEQGDSAMYLCASRMTGANTEAFFGQGTRLTVV.

J is TRBJ2-2 and V is TRBV28, with TRBD1 as a possible D gene (6 bases). The CDR3 contains 17 residues. V was shortened by 2 bases and J by 2 bases, with 15 bases between the two germline ends. The germline CDR1 and CDR2 sequences are MDHEN and SYDVKM. The CDR3 loop reads CASSLMPRQVNTGELFF. CDR3 bases: TGTGCCAGCAGTTTAATGCCGAGACAGGTTAACACCGGGGAGCTGTTTTTT.

V usage is TRBV5-6 and J usage is TRBJ1-1; maybe TRBD1 (5 bases). This CDR3 is 15 amino acids long. Trimming removed 4 bases at V and 0 bases at J, with 13 bases between. Germline V gene lookup returns CDR1 SGHDT and CDR2 YYEEEE. The DNA of the CDR3 is TGTGCCAGCAGCACCCTGACAGTACTGAACACTGAAGCTTTCTTT. Translated, it gives CASSTLTVLNTEAFF.

CDR3 amino acids: CASSSLLGRQYF. CDR3 coding DNA: TGTGCCAGCAGTTCTTTGTTGGGCAGGCAGTATTTT. V gene TRBV6-5 combines with J gene TRBJ2-3; D unresolved. The CDR3 is made up of 12 amino acids. CDR1 and CDR2 (germline): MNHEY, SVGAGI. V lost 4 bases to trimming and J lost 11 bases, with 13 bases between them.